The 31 T cell receptor beta chains below all came from one sample that was sequenced in a study of shared clonotypes between healthy human individuals (dated by TCRdb to 2018 to 2020). The library was obtained by the immunoSEQ multiplex PCR assay. In TCRdb, the immuneACCESS table is reduced to in-frame sequences with V and J assigned. These tables do not hold every clone; where another copy was compared, an unresolved V gene accounts for under half, and the others remain unexplained. This sample comprises some 1.5 million clones, roughly 96% of them detected only once. Approximately 1.2% of the sample goes to the ten largest clones. Sequences were obtained from naive CD4+ T cells sorted from blood. Interpreted using the paper, the cell subset or site label stands for: CD45RA+ positively selected. The receptors stem from a man between 25 and 39 years old in good health.

The CDR3 bases are TGTGCCAGCAGCTTAGAGTTAAGAGCAGATACGCAGTATTTT. It yields the protein CASSLELRADTQYF. The gene calls are TRBV7-9 and TRBJ2-3; no reliable D call. This CDR3 region has 14 residues. Germline CDR1 reads SEHNR; CDR2 reads FQNEAQ (reference sequence). With 1 base removed from V and 4 bases from J, the gap between germline ends came to 9 bases.

The rearrangement links TRBV5-1 to TRBJ2-5; maybe TRBD1 (6 bases). V shed 2 bases and J shed 1 base, with 12 bases lying between them. The CDR3 loop spans 15 amino acids. Germline CDR1 reads SGHRS; CDR2 reads YFSETQ. The CDR3 nucleotides read TGCGCCAGCAGCTTCACAGGGCTCTTCCAAGAGACCCAGTACTTC. It codes for CASSFTGLFQETQYF.

J is TRBJ2-2 and V is TRBV5-1; 10 bases agree with TRBD2. Germline V gives CDR1 SGHRS, CDR2 YFSETQ. The CDR3 is 16 amino acids. Germline trimming cut 7 bases from V and 7 bases from J; bases unmatched to any gene: 13. The CDR3 loop reads CASGLRVAGGDGELFF. The CDR3 DNA sequence: TGCGCCAGCGGCCTGAGGGTAGCGGGAGGTGACGGGGAGCTGTTTTTT.

This chain connects TRBV30 to TRBJ2-1; D may be TRBD1 (5 bases). The ends were cut back, 4 bases at V and 7 bases at J, with 8 bases in the middle. Germline lookup yields CDR1 GTSNPN and CDR2 SVGIG (reference sequence). This CDR3 contains 11 residues. CDR3 residues: CAWTRANEQFF. CDR3 sequence (DNA): TGTGCCTGGACCAGGGCGAATGAGCAGTTCTTC.

This chain links TRBV6-1 with TRBJ2-3; no reliable D call. V lost 2 bases to trimming and J lost 4 bases, with 10 bases between them. Germline V gene data show CDR1 as MNHNS and CDR2 as SASEGT. The CDR3 spans 14 residues. The CDR3 nucleotides are TGTGCCAGCAGTGAAATGGGGTCGGCAGATACGCAGTATTTT. Translated: CASSEMGSADTQYF.

A single count supports this clone. The rearrangement uses TRBV28 and TRBJ1-5, with a tentative D call TRBD1 (5 bases). This CDR3 contains 15 residues. Germline V gene lookup returns CDR1 MDHEN and CDR2 SYDVKM. Between the trimmed V and J ends, which lost 7 bases and 5 bases, there was a span of 18 bases. Here the CDR3 DNA reads TGTGCCAGCACCGAGCCGGGGGTAGCCCATCAGCCCCAGCATTTT. Translating gives CASTEPGVAHQPQHF.

This clone was picked up one time. The gene calls are TRBV28 and TRBJ2-5; perhaps TRBD2 as D (6 bases). Between the trimmed V and J ends, which lost 4 bases and 6 bases, there was a span of 24 bases. The germline CDR1 and CDR2 sequences are MDHEN and SYDVKM. The CDR3 is made up of 17 amino acids. The CDR3 sequence is CASSSWKTGERLQTQYF. CDR3 sequence (DNA): TGTGCCAGCAGTTCGTGGAAGACGGGAGAGCGCCTCCAGACCCAGTACTTC.

V gene TRBV19 combines with J gene TRBJ1-4; D possibly corresponds to TRBD1 (5 bases). Per the germline V gene, CDR1 is LNHDA and CDR2 is SQIVND (reference sequence). Trimming stripped 5 bases from V and 0 bases from J, with 10 bases between. CDR3 length: 15 amino acids. CDR3 residues: CASSRRGATNEKLFF. The CDR3 bases are TGTGCCAGTAGTCGACGAGGGGCAACTAATGAAAAACTGTTTTTT.

V usage is TRBV11-2 and J usage is TRBJ2-7, with 7 bases aligning to TRBD1. V dropped 1 base and J dropped 3; count of bases not matched to a gene: 6. The CDR3 has 15 residues. Looked up from germline, CDR1 is SGHAT and CDR2 is FQNNGV. The CDR3 region has the DNA TGTGCCAGCAGCTTAGCTGGGACAGAACTCTACGAGCAGTACTTC. Its protein product is CASSLAGTELYEQYF.

The chain is built from TRBV4-3 and TRBJ2-1; D unclear. The CDR3 has 14 amino acids. Trimming stripped 8 bases from V and 2 bases from J, with 13 bases between. Per germline, CDR1 LGHNA and CDR2 YSLEER. Here the CDR3 DNA reads TGCGCCAGCTCTGGTACCCCGACCTACAATGAGCAGTTCTTC. Translating gives CASSGTPTYNEQFF.

This clone was seen just once. This rearrangement joins TRBV15 to TRBJ2-3; perhaps TRBD2 as D (5 bases). Germline V gives CDR1 LNHNV, CDR2 YYDKDF (reference sequence). Trimming shortened V by 9 bases and J by 2 bases, and 12 bases separated the two germline ends. The length of the CDR3 is 13 residues. The CDR3 spells CATSGSITDTQYF. The CDR3 bases are TGTGCCACTTCGGGGTCTATCACAGATACGCAGTATTTT.

The chain uses TRBV5-1 and TRBJ2-7; 14 bases are shared with TRBD2. V was pared by 4 bases and J by 9 bases, with 12 bases of the junction left unmatched. The CDR3 is 16 amino acids. Germline V gives CDR1 SGHRS, CDR2 YFSETQ. The CDR3 loop is CASSPRPGLAGDLQYF. CDR3 nucleotides: TGCGCCAGCAGCCCGAGACCGGGACTAGCGGGAGATCTGCAGTACTTC.

This sequence joins TRBV2 and TRBJ1-4, with TRBD1 as a possible D gene (6 bases). V was clipped by 8 bases and J by 7 bases, with 14 bases between them. In germline, CDR1 is SNHLY, CDR2 FYNNEI. This CDR3 is 13 amino acids long. The CDR3, as DNA: TGTGCCAGCGTTGGGGGGCCTAGTGAAAAACTGTTTTTT. Its protein product is CASVGGPSEKLFF.

V and J are TRBV7-3 and TRBJ2-6; D gene ambiguous. The CDR3 length is 14 residues. V lost 10 bases, J lost 2 bases, and 12 bases lay in between. The germline V gene encodes CDR1 SGHTA and CDR2 FQGTGA. CDR3 bases: TGTGCCACCGGTCGGGTGGCTGGGGCCAACGTCCTGACTTTC. Its translation is CATGRVAGANVLTF.

The chain uses TRBV11-2 and TRBJ1-4, with a possible D match to TRBD1 (6 bases). Germline V gene sequence: CDR1 SGHAT, CDR2 FQNNGV. V lost 7 bases and J lost 0, with 15 bases in between. This CDR3 is 16 amino acids long. In DNA form, the CDR3 reads TGTGCCAGCAACCCTGGGACATTTGCAACTAATGAAAAACTGTTTTTT. Its translation is CASNPGTFATNEKLFF. The full variable domain, in which reference TRBV11-2 and TRBJ1-4 provide the parts outside the CDR3, is EAGVAQSPRYKIIEKRQSVAFWCNPISGHATLYWYQQILGQGPKLLIQFQNNGVVDDSQLPKDRFSAERLKGVDSTLKIQPAKLEDSAVYLCASNPGTFATNEKLFFGSGTQLSVL.

With regard to this clone: At one boundary the junction diverges from the germline segment, which might be a read error. The chain carries TRBV2 and TRBJ1-5; D not certain. This CDR3 has 13 residues. The germline V gene has CDR1 SNHLY and CDR2 FYNNEI. CDR3 bases: TGTGCCAGCAGTAATGGCGGGAGTCAGACCCAGCATTTT. It specifies CASSNGGSQTQHF.

This rearrangement joins TRBV10-3 to TRBJ2-3, with 7 bases that match TRBD1. V shed 4 bases, J shed 2 bases, and the junction held 9 bases outside the gene matches. In germline, CDR1 is ENHRY, CDR2 SYGVKD. There are 16 residues in the CDR3. The CDR3 is CAISGVGQRSTDTQYF. CDR3 nucleotide sequence: TGTGCCATCAGTGGTGTGGGACAGCGTTCCACAGATACGCAGTATTTT.

The chain combines TRBV19 with TRBJ2-1; 12 positions agree with TRBD2. CDR3 length equals 14 residues. Germline assignment: CDR1 LNHDA and CDR2 SQIVND (reference sequence). J was trimmed by 7 bases and V by 6 bases; bases with no gene match: 4. As DNA, the CDR3 is TGTGCCAGTAGGGATCTAGCGGGAGGGAATGAGCAGTTCTTC. Translation: CASRDLAGGNEQFF. The whole variable domain, filled in from reference TRBV19 and TRBJ2-1, reads DGGITQSPKYLFRKEGQNVTLSCEQNLNHDAMYWYRQDPGQGLRLIYYSQIVNDFQKGDIAEGYSVSREKKESFPLTVTSAQKNPTAFYLCASRDLAGGNEQFFGPGTRLTVL.

This chain uses TRBV5-1 with TRBJ1-1; D remains ambiguous. The V and J ends lost 2 bases and 0 bases respectively, with 8 bases between them. Germline CDR1 SGHRS, CDR2 YFSETQ. The CDR3 extends over 14 amino acids. CDR3 bases: TGCGCCAGCAGCTTCGAGCCCATGAACACTGAAGCTTTCTTT. This codes for CASSFEPMNTEAFF.

This clone was seen just once. The chain joins TRBV5-4 to TRBJ2-3, with no clear D. The CDR3 contains 14 residues. V shed 1 base and J shed 4 bases, with 10 bases lying between them. Germline V gives CDR1 SGHNT, CDR2 YYREEE (reference sequence). Here the CDR3 DNA reads TGTGCCAGCAGCTTGTCGTCCGTTTCAGATACGCAGTATTTT. This codes for CASSLSSVSDTQYF. Variable domain in full (rest from reference TRBV5-4 and TRBJ2-3): ETGVTQSPTHLIKTRGQQVTLRCSSQSGHNTVSWYQQALGQGPQFIFQYYREEENGRGNFPPRFSGLQFPNYSSELNVNALELDDSALYLCASSLSSVSDTQYFGPGTRLTVL.

This clone was counted a single time. V usage is TRBV5-5 and J usage is TRBJ1-5, with TRBD1 matching 9 bases. J gave up 3 bases and V 4 bases, and 5 bases lay outside the gene matches. CDR1 SGHKS and CDR2 YYEKEE come from the germline V gene (reference sequence). The CDR3 contains 15 residues. CDR3 DNA: TGTGCCAGCAGCAAACAGGGGGCGAACAATCAGCCCCAGCATTTT. Protein sequence: CASSKQGANNQPQHF. The variable domain in full, with the rest retrieved from reference TRBV5-5 and TRBJ1-5, is DAGVTQSPTHLIKTRGQQVTLRCSPISGHKSVSWYQQVLGQGPQFIFQYYEKEERGRGNFPDRFSARQFPNYSSELNVNALLLGDSALYLCASSKQGANNQPQHFGDGTRLSIL.

The chain couples TRBV29-1 to TRBJ2-1; 14 bases align to TRBD2. This CDR3 region has 16 residues. In germline, CDR1 is SQVTM, CDR2 ANQGSEA. V lost 6 bases to trimming and J lost 4 bases; unmatched junction nucleotides: 8. In nucleotides, the CDR3 is TGCAGCGTCAAAGGACTAGCGGGGGGACAATACAATGAGCAGTTCTTC. Translating it yields CSVKGLAGGQYNEQFF.

This clone has a single count. Other nucleotide sequences in the sample specify the same CDR3. The genes are TRBV5-1 and TRBJ2-5; 7 nucleotides match TRBD1. Germline assignment: CDR1 SGHRS and CDR2 YFSETQ. V gave up 2 bases and J gave up 0 bases; unmatched junction bases: 1. The CDR3 is 14 amino acids. DNA of the CDR3: TGCGCCAGCAGCTTACAGGGGTACCAAGAGACCCAGTACTTC. Translated, it gives CASSLQGYQETQYF.

The gene calls are TRBV7-9 and TRBJ2-7, with a tentative D call TRBD2 (5 bases). The CDR3 consists of 14 residues. The ends were cut back, 1 base at V and 2 bases at J, with 9 bases in the middle. Germline V CDR1 and CDR2: SEHNR, FQNEAQ (reference sequence). The CDR3 protein is CASSLGEGPYEQYF. CDR3 DNA sequence: TGTGCCAGCAGCTTAGGTGAGGGTCCCTACGAGCAGTACTTC.

A word on this clone: Other DNA sequences in this specimen translate into the identical CDR3. This sequence joins TRBV5-1 and TRBJ2-2; 11 nucleotides agree with TRBD1. Germline lookup yields CDR1 SGHRS and CDR2 YFSETQ. V dropped 2 bases and J dropped 4; count of bases not matched to a gene: 4. This CDR3 region has 16 residues. CDR3 sequence: CASSLGQGASTGELFF. The CDR3 DNA reads as TGCGCCAGCAGCTTAGGACAGGGGGCCAGCACCGGGGAGCTGTTTTTT.

This chain uses TRBV9 with TRBJ1-1, with 9 bases aligning to TRBD1. The junction had 6 bases not matched to a gene; V was cut back by 0 bases and J by 0 bases. The germline gives CDR1 SGDLS, CDR2 YYNGEE. The CDR3 consists of 17 residues. DNA for the CDR3: TGTGCCAGCAGCGTAGGGGGGACAGGGATCTTGAACACTGAAGCTTTCTTT. Protein sequence: CASSVGGTGILNTEAFF. The whole variable domain, filled in from reference TRBV9 and TRBJ1-1, reads DSGVTQTPKHLITATGQRVTLRCSPRSGDLSVYWYQQSLDQGLQFLIQYYNGEERAKGNILERFSAQQFPDLHSELNLSSLELGDSALYFCASSVGGTGILNTEAFFGQGTRLTVV.

Concerning this clone itself: Other DNA sequences in this specimen translate into the identical CDR3. The chain has TRBV28 and TRBJ1-2; D gene ambiguous. The ends were cut back, 6 bases at V and 4 bases at J, with 6 bases in the middle. This CDR3 region has 11 residues. The germline gives CDR1 MDHEN, CDR2 SYDVKM. The CDR3 loop is CASSSVYGYTF. The CDR3, as DNA: TGTGCCAGCAGCTCGGTCTATGGCTACACCTTC.

In DNA form, the CDR3 reads TGCGCCAGCAGCTACGATGGACAGTTGAATCAGCCCCAGCATTTT. Its protein is CASSYDGQLNQPQHF. J is TRBJ1-5 and V is TRBV5-1, with a tentative D call TRBD1 (6 bases). V was pared by 3 bases and J by 4 bases, with 14 bases between. Germline V gene sequence: CDR1 SGHRS, CDR2 YFSETQ. The length of the CDR3 is 15 residues.

J is TRBJ2-1 and V is TRBV7-4, with D maybe TRBD2 (5 bases). The CDR3 is 12 residues long. V lost 5 bases and J lost 9, with 11 bases in between. Germline lookup yields CDR1 SGHVT and CDR2 SQSDAQ. Here the CDR3 reads CASSPRGSEQFF. The CDR3 DNA reads as TGTGCCAGCAGCCCACGTGGGAGTGAGCAGTTCTTC. Combining the CDR3 with reference TRBV7-4 and TRBJ2-1 gives the whole variable domain GAGVSQSPRYKVAKRGRDVALRCDSISGHVTLYWYRQTLGQGSEVLTYSQSDAQRDKSGRPSGRFSAERPERSVSTLKIQRTEQGDSAVYLCASSPRGSEQFFGPGTRLTVL.

The chain links TRBV29-1 to TRBJ1-3; 9 bases map to TRBD1. The CDR3 has 11 residues. Germline values: CDR1 SQVTM, CDR2 ANQGSEA. With 5 bases clipped from V and 11 bases from J, the junction kept 4 bases outside the gene matches. The CDR3 sequence is CSVMTGGPIYF. The CDR3 DNA reads TGCAGCGTTATGACAGGGGGGCCCATATATTTT.

The gene calls are TRBV5-1 and TRBJ2-3, with 8 bases aligning to TRBD2. This CDR3 comprises 15 residues. Germline CDR1 reads SGHRS; CDR2 reads YFSETQ. The V and J ends lost 1 base and 2 bases, in that order; junction bases with no gene match: 3. The CDR3 loop is CASSLTSGYTDTQYF. The CDR3 region has the DNA TGCGCCAGCAGCTTGACTAGCGGATACACAGATACGCAGTATTTT.